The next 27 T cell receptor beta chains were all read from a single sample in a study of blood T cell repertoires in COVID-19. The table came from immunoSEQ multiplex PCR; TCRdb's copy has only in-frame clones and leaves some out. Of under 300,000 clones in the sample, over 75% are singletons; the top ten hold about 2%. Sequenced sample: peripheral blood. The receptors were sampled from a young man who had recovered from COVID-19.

CDR3 bases: TGTGCCAGCTCACTCCTCCGACAGGCCAATAATGAAAAACTGTTTTTT. Its translation: CASSLLRQANNEKLFF. This chain joins TRBV18 and TRBJ1-4; a weak D match, TRBD1 (6 bases). CDR1 and CDR2 from the germline V gene are KGHSH and LQKENI. The CDR3 extends over 16 amino acids. V lost 4 bases and J 4 bases, leaving 16 bases between the germline ends.

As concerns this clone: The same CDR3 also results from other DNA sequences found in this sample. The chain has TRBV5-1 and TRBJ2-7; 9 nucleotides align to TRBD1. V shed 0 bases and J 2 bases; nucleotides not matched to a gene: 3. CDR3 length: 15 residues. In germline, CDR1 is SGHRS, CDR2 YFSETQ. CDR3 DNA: TGCGCCAGCAGCTTGGGGGGGACAGGGCCCTACGAGCAGTACTTC. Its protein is CASSLGGTGPYEQYF.

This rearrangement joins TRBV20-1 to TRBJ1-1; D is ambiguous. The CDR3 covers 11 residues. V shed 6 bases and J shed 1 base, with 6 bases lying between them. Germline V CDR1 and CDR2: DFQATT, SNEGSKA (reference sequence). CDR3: CSAAENTEAFF. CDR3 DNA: TGCAGTGCGGCCGAGAACACTGAAGCTTTCTTT.

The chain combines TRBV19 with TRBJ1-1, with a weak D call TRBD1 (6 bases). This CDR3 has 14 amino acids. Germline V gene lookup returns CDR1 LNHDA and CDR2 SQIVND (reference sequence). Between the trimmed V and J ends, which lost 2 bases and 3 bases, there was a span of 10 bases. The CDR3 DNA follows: TGTGCCAGTAGTATATACAGGGCAGACACTGAAGCTTTCTTT. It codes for CASSIYRADTEAFF.

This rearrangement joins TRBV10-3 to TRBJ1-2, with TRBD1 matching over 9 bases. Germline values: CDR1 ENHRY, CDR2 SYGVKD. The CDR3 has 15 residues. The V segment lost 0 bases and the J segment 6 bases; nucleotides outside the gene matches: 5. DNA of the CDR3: TGTGCCATCAGTGAGTCGAGGGGACAGGGAAATGGCTACACCTTC. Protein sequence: CAISESRGQGNGYTF.

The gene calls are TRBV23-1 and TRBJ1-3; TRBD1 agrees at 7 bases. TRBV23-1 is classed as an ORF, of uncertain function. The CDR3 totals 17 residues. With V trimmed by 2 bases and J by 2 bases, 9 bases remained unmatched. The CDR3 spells CASSQHLMTGTGNTIYF. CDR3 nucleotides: TGCGCCAGCAGTCAACACCTAATGACAGGGACTGGAAACACCATATATTTT.

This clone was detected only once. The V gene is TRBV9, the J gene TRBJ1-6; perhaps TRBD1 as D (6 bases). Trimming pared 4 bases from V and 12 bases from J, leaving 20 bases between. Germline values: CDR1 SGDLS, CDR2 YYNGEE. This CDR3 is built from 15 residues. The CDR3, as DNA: TGTGCCAGCAGCCTCAGCGGCAGGGGTGAGAGACCCCTCCACTTT. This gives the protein CASSLSGRGERPLHF. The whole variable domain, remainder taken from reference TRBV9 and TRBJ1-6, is DSGVTQTPKHLITATGQRVTLRCSPRSGDLSVYWYQQSLDQGLQFLIQYYNGEERAKGNILERFSAQQFPDLHSELNLSSLELGDSALYFCASSLSGRGERPLHFGNGTRLTVT.

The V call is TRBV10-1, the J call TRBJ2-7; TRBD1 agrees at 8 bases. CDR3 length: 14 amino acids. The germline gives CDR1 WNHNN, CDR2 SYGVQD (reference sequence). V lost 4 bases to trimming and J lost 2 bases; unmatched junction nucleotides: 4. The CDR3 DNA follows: TGCGCCAGCAGTGCGACAGGGGCAACCTACGAGCAGTACTTC. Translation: CASSATGATYEQYF.

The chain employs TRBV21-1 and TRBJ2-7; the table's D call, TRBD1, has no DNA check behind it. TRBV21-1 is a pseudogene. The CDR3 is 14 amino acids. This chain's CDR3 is CASSERLGAHEQYV. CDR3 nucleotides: TGTGCCAGCAGCGAGCGTCTGGGGGCTCACGAGCAGTACGTC.

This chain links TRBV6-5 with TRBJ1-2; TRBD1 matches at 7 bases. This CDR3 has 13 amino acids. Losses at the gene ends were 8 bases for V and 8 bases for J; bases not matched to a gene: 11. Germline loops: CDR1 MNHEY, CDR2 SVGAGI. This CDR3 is CASEETGKTGYTF. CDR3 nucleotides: TGTGCCAGCGAGGAGACAGGGAAGACGGGCTACACCTTC.

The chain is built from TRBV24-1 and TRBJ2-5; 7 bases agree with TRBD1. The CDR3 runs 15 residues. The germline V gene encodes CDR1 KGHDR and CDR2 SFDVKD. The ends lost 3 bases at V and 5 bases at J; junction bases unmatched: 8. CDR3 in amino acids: CATSDPTGSVETQYF. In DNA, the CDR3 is TGTGCCACCAGTGATCCGACAGGGTCCGTGGAGACCCAGTACTTC.

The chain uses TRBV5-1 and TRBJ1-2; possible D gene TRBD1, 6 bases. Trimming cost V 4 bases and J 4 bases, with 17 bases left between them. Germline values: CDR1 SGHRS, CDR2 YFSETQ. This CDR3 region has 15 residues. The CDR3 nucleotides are TGCGCCAGCAGCCCGGACGTTCAGGGGCTCTATGGCTACACCTTC. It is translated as CASSPDVQGLYGYTF.

CDR3 loop: CASSIDQGNTEAFF. CDR3 coding DNA: TGTGCCAGTAGTATAGATCAGGGGAACACTGAAGCTTTCTTT. The chain joins TRBV19 to TRBJ1-1; the D gene is possibly TRBD1 (5 bases). The V gene's germline CDR1 is LNHDA and CDR2 SQIVND (reference sequence). Between the trimmed V and J ends, which lost 0 bases and 1 base, there was a span of 6 bases. The CDR3 is made up of 14 amino acids. The variable domain in full, with the rest retrieved from reference TRBV19 and TRBJ1-1, is DGGITQSPKYLFRKEGQNVTLSCEQNLNHDAMYWYRQDPGQGLRLIYYSQIVNDFQKGDIAEGYSVSREKKESFPLTVTSAQKNPTAFYLCASSIDQGNTEAFFGQGTRLTVV.

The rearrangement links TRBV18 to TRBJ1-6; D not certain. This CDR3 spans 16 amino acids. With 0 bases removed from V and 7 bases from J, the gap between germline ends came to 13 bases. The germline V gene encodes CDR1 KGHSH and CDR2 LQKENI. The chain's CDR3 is CASSPPAENRNSPLHF. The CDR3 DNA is TGTGCCAGCTCACCACCGGCTGAAAACCGAAATTCACCCCTCCACTTT. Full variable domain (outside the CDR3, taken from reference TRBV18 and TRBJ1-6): NAGVMQNPRHLVRRRGQEARLRCSPMKGHSHVYWYRQLPEEGLKFMVYLQKENIIDESGMPKERFSAEFPKEGPSILRIQQVVRGDSAAYFCASSPPAENRNSPLHFGNGTRLTVT.

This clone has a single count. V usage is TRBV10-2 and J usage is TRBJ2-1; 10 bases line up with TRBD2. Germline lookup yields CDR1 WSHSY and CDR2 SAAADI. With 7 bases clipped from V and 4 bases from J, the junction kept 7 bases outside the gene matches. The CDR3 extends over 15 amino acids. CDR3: CASNSGGIVYNEQFF. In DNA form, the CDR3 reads TGCGCCAGCAATAGCGGGGGGATAGTGTACAATGAGCAGTTCTTC.

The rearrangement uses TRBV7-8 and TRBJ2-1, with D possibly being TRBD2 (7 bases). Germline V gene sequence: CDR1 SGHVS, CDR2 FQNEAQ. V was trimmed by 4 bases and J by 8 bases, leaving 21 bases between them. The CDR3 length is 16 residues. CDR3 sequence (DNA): TGTGCCAGCAGCTCACCCGGGGGGCTCCTAACAGATGAGCAGTTCTTC. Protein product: CASSSPGGLLTDEQFF.

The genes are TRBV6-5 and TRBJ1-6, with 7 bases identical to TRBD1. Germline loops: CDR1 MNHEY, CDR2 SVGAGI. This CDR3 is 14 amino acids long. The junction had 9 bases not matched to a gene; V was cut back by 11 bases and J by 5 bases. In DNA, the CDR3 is TGTGCCGTATACTTCGGGACAGATAATTCACCCCTCCACTTT. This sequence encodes CAVYFGTDNSPLHF.

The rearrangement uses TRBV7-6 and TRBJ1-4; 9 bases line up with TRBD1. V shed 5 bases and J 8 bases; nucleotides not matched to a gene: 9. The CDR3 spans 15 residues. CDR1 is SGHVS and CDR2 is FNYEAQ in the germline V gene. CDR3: CASSGGTGYGEKLFF. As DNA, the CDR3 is TGTGCCAGCAGCGGAGGGACAGGGTATGGAGAAAAACTGTTTTTT. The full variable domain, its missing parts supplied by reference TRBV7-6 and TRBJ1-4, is GAGVSQSPRYKVTKRGQDVALRCDPISGHVSLYWYRQALGQGPEFLTYFNYEAQQDKSGLPNDRFSAERPEGSISTLTIQRTEQRDSAMYRCASSGGTGYGEKLFFGSGTQLSVL.

The CDR3: CASRRTGAYEQYF. The CDR3 region has the DNA TGTGCCAGCAGGAGGACAGGGGCCTACGAGCAGTACTTC. V and J are TRBV6-5 and TRBJ2-7; TRBD1 matches at 9 bases. J was trimmed by 2 bases and V by 6 bases; bases with no gene match: 2. CDR1 is MNHEY, CDR2 SVGAGI, per germline. The CDR3 consists of 13 residues.

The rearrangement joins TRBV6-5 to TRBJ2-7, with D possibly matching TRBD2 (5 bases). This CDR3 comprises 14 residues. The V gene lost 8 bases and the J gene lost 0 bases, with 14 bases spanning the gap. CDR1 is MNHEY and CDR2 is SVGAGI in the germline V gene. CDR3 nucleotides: TGTGCCAGCCACACCCTTGGAGGCTCCTACGAGCAGTACTTC. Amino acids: CASHTLGGSYEQYF.

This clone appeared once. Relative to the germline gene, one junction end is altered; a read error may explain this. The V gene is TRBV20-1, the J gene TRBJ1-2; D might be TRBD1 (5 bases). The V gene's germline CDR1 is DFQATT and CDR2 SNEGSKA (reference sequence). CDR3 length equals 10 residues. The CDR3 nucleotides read TGCAGTGCTGGAGACAGTGTCTACACCTTC. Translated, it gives CSAGDSVYTF.

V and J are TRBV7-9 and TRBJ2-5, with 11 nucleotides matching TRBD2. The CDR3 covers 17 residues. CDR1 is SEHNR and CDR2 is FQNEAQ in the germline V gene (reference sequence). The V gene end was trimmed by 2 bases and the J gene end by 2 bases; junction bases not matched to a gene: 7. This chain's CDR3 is CASSLTSGGSRQETQYF. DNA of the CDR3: TGTGCCAGCAGCTTAACTAGCGGGGGTTCTCGTCAAGAGACCCAGTACTTC.

CDR3 nucleotide sequence: TGTGCCAGCAGAGAGACAGGGGGAACAGGTGGCTACACCTTC. Protein product: CASRETGGTGGYTF. The chain links TRBV6-5 to TRBJ1-2, with 9 bases identical to TRBD1. With 6 bases clipped from V and 7 bases from J, the junction kept 9 bases outside the gene matches. Germline V CDR1 and CDR2: MNHEY, SVGAGI. This CDR3 has 14 residues.

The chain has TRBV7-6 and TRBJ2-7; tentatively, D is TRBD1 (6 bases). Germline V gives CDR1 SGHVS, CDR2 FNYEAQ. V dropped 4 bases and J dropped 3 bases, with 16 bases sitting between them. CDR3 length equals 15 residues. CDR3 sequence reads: CASSSRQDSLYEQYF. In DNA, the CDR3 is TGTGCCAGCAGCTCTCGACAGGACAGCCTCTACGAGCAGTACTTC.

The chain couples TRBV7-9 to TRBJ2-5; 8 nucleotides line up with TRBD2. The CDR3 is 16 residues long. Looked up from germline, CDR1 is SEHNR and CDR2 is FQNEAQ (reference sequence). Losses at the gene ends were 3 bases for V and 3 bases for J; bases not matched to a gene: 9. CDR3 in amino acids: CASSFPRGGGKETQYF. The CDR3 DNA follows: TGTGCCAGCAGCTTCCCGAGGGGCGGGGGGAAAGAGACCCAGTACTTC.

The CDR3 loop is CASRDSPGNTEAFF. CDR3 bases: TGTGCCAGCAGAGACTCCCCGGGAAACACTGAAGCTTTCTTT. The gene calls are TRBV2 and TRBJ1-1; D unresolved. The CDR3 covers 14 residues. Trimming left V 6 bases short and J 2 bases short, with 13 bases between. Germline values: CDR1 SNHLY, CDR2 FYNNEI.

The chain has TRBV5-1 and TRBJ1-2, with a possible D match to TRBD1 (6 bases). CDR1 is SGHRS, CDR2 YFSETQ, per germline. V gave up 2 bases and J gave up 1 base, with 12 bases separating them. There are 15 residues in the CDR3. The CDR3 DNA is TGCGCCAGCAGCTTAAGTTCAGGGGTTAACTATGGCTACACCTTC. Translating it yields CASSLSSGVNYGYTF.